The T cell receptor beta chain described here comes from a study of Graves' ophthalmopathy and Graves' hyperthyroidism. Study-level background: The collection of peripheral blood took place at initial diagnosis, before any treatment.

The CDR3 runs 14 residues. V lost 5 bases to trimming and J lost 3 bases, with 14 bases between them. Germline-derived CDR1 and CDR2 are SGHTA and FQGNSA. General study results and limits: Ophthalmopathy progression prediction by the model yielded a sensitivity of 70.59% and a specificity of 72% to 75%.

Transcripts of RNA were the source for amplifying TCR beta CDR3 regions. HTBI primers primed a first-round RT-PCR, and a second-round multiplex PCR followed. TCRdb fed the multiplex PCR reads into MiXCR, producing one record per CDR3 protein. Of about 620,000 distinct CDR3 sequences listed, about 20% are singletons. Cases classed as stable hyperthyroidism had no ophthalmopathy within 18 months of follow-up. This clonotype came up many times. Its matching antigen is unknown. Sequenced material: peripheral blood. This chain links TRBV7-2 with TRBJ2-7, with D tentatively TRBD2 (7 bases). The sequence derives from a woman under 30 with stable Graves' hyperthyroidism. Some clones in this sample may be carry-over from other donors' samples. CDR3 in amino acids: CASSRGGTSYEQYF. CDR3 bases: TGTGCCAGCAGCCGCGGGGGCACAAGCTACGAGCAGTACTTC.